Ten or more counts support the clone carrying this T cell receptor (beta chain). Lactation, pregnancy, other autoimmune disease or uncontrolled infection excluded patients. This sample is drawn from a study of T cells in Graves' hyperthyroidism and ophthalmopathy. Germline V gene sequence: CDR1 DFQATT, CDR2 SNEGSKA (reference sequence). V gave up 3 bases and J gave up 3 bases, with 18 bases separating them. The CDR3 is 16 amino acids. The investigators amplified TCR beta CDR3 regions from RNA transcripts. The TCR CDR3 was amplified in a first-round RT-PCR using the HTBI primer set. TCRdb analysed the multiplex PCR reads with MiXCR anew, one entry per CDR3 protein. The sample includes a few hundred thousand distinct CDR3 sequences, about an eighth of them seen just once.

This chain links TRBV20-1 with TRBJ1-5, with a tentative D call TRBD1 (5 bases). The sequence came from a woman younger than 35 with Graves' hyperthyroidism. Input material: blood. CDR3 sequence reads: CSARETNLGANQPQHF. In DNA, the CDR3 is TGCAGTGCTAGGGAGACAAATCTAGGGGCCAATCAGCCCCAGCATTTT.